The 3 T cell receptor beta chains listed next were all sequenced from one sample in a study of cytomegalovirus exposure and HLA in healthy donors. It was with 60 Vbeta and 13 Jbeta primers that the PCR ran. The method was immunoSEQ multiplex PCR; TCRdb's version includes in-frame clones alone and lacks a portion of them. The sample spans 60,000 to 80,000 clones; the ten largest clones claim about 0.83%. The sample taken for sequencing was PBMCs. These TCRs come from a boy between 5 and 17 years old in good health and CMV-seronegative.

The chain couples TRBV18 to TRBJ2-5, with D maybe TRBD2 (6 bases). Looked up from germline, CDR1 is KGHSH and CDR2 is LQKENI. Trimming stripped 3 bases from V and 5 bases from J, with 10 bases between. The CDR3 extends over 13 amino acids. CDR3 residues: CASSPPAGETQYF. The CDR3 DNA sequence: TGTGCCAGCTCACCCCCCGCGGGGGAGACCCAGTACTTC.

V is TRBV15 and J is TRBJ1-1; maybe TRBD1 (6 bases). The CDR3 runs to 17 residues. CDR1 and CDR2 from the germline V gene are LNHNV and YYDKDF (reference sequence). Between the trimmed V and J ends, which lost 8 bases and 0 bases, there was a span of 22 bases. The CDR3 protein is CATVLSRGGSMNTEAFF. CDR3 in DNA: TGTGCCACCGTGCTGTCCAGGGGTGGGAGTATGAACACTGAAGCTTTCTTT.

To note about this clone: An end of the junction differs from the germline gene, which may be a read error. The genes are TRBV6-1 and TRBJ1-1; unclear D gene. The CDR3 contains 13 residues. CDR1 and CDR2 (germline): MNHNS, SASEGT. The CDR3 reads CASSASPASEDFF. The CDR3, as DNA: TGTGCCAGCAGTGCTTCCCCCGCGAGTGAAGATTTCTTT.